A single sample is the source of the 20 T cell receptor beta chains below, sequenced in a study of molecular identifiers for immune sequencing clone quantification. TCRdb recomputed calls from the PCR reads with MiXCR, one row per CDR3 protein. This sample yields hundreds of thousands of distinct CDR3 sequences, of which 20% to 25% are seen a single time; approximately 0.84% belongs to the top ten. The sequenced material came from naive CD8+ T cells from blood, with Jurkat cell RNA spiked in. Subset given: FACS-sorted CD8+CD4-CCR7+CD45RA+ naive T cells. Receptors were obtained from a human donor in good health. Some libraries in this study had Jurkat cell RNA spiked in.

This clonotype appeared many times. This sequence joins TRBV6-4 and TRBJ2-2, with TRBD1 matching 7 bases. The CDR3 runs to 15 residues. Germline values: CDR1 MRHNA, CDR2 SNTAGT. J was trimmed by 0 bases and V by 11 bases; bases with no gene match: 9. The CDR3, as DNA: TGTGCCGGTCGGGCTGGGACAGCGAACACCGGGGAGCTGTTTTTT. Encoded protein: CAGRAGTANTGELFF.

This clonotype was recorded at least ten times. V gene TRBV5-5 combines with J gene TRBJ1-6; the D is unclear. Trimming cost V 2 bases and J 8 bases, with 11 bases left between them. Germline CDR1 reads SGHKS; CDR2 reads YYEKEE (reference sequence). The CDR3 is 14 residues long. CDR3 nucleotides: TGTGCCAGCAGCTTCGAGGACGTTTATTCACCCCTCCACTTT. It codes for CASSFEDVYSPLHF. Using reference TRBV5-5 and TRBJ1-6 for the parts outside the CDR3, the full variable domain is DAGVTQSPTHLIKTRGQQVTLRCSPISGHKSVSWYQQVLGQGPQFIFQYYEKEERGRGNFPDRFSARQFPNYSSELNVNALLLGDSALYLCASSFEDVYSPLHFGNGTRLTVT.

This clonotype has a count of ten or more. V and J are TRBV6-2 or TRBV6-3 and TRBJ2-7, with 10 bases lining up with TRBD1. CDR1 is MNHEY, CDR2 SVGEGT, per germline. The CDR3 extends over 15 amino acids. J lost 1 base, V lost 3 bases, and 3 bases had no gene match. As DNA, the CDR3 is TGTGCCAGCAGTTATCCGGGACAGGGGTCCTACGAGCAGTACTTC. It specifies CASSYPGQGSYEQYF.

Ten or more counts support this clonotype. This chain uses TRBV2 with TRBJ1-1; no clear D gene. V was shortened by 2 bases and J by 6 bases, with 19 bases between the two germline ends. Germline V lookup: CDR1 SNHLY, CDR2 FYNNEI. The CDR3 has 16 residues. This CDR3 is CASSEIFLRESPEAFF. CDR3 in DNA: TGTGCCAGCAGTGAAATCTTTTTAAGGGAGTCCCCTGAAGCTTTCTTT. The whole variable domain, filled in from reference TRBV2 and TRBJ1-1, reads EPEVTQTPSHQVTQMGQEVILRCVPISNHLYFYWYRQILGQKVEFLVSFYNNEISEKSEIFDDQFSVERPDGSNFTLKIRSTKLEDSAMYFCASSEIFLRESPEAFFGQGTRLTVV.

This clonotype showed up many times. J is TRBJ2-5 and V is TRBV18; D unresolved. Trimming shortened V by 4 bases and J by 9 bases, and 12 bases separated the two germline ends. Germline V CDR1 and CDR2: KGHSH, LQKENI. The CDR3 is 12 residues long. In DNA, the CDR3 is TGTGCCAGCTCACAGTGGAACGAGGCCCAGTACTTC. Translation gives CASSQWNEAQYF.

This clonotype was counted between two and nine times. The chain joins TRBV7-6 to TRBJ2-3, with 8 bases identical to TRBD2. Trimming at V came to 5 bases and at J to 3 bases, leaving 10 bases not matched to a gene. In germline, CDR1 is SGHVS, CDR2 FNYEAQ. The CDR3 is 16 residues long. The CDR3 nucleotides are TGTGCCAGCAGCCAATTTACGGGGGGGCCGACAGATACGCAGTATTTT. Encoded protein: CASSQFTGGPTDTQYF. The full variable domain, its missing parts supplied by reference TRBV7-6 and TRBJ2-3, is GAGVSQSPRYKVTKRGQDVALRCDPISGHVSLYWYRQALGQGPEFLTYFNYEAQQDKSGLPNDRFSAERPEGSISTLTIQRTEQRDSAMYRCASSQFTGGPTDTQYFGPGTRLTVL.

As regards this clonotype: This sequence may be a read error, since a much larger clone differs from it by one base. CDR3 sequence: CASSLGGGVTGAFF. Written as DNA, the CDR3 is TGTGCCAGCAGCTTAGGAGGGGGAGTGACTGGAGCTTTCTTT. The genes are TRBV7-2 and TRBJ1-1; tentatively, D is TRBD1 (6 bases). CDR1 is SGHTA and CDR2 is FQGNSA in the germline V gene. The CDR3 has 14 residues.

This clonotype was observed a few times. The final CDR3 position lacks the conserved phenylalanine or tryptophan, pointing to a likely read error. In DNA form, the CDR3 reads TGTGCCAGCAGCTTAGAGAAAGTTGCAGGGAAAGAGACCCAGTACCTC. It specifies CASSLEKVAGKETQYL. The chain combines TRBV7-9 with TRBJ2-5, with D perhaps TRBD1 (5 bases). The V and J ends lost 1 base and 3 bases respectively, with 15 bases between them. Germline CDR1 reads SEHNR; CDR2 reads FQNEAQ (reference sequence). This CDR3 is 16 amino acids long.

In its sample, this clonotype was seen once. A read error may be the cause here, since a much bigger clone is one base away. The chain is built from TRBV7-6 and TRBJ2-2, with 8 bases aligning to TRBD1. Germline loops: CDR1 SGHVS, CDR2 FNYEAQ. The CDR3 loop spans 14 amino acids. CDR3 DNA sequence: TGTGCCAGCAGACAGGACAGGGTAACCGGGGAGCTGTCTTTT. Its translation is CASRQDRVTGELSF.

This clonotype is a singleton in its sample. Being one base from a much bigger clone, this may be a read error. Likely a read error: the CDR3 ends without its conserved phenylalanine or tryptophan. J is TRBJ1-1 and V is TRBV6-5, with D tentatively TRBD1 (6 bases). Germline CDR1 MNHEY, CDR2 SVGAGI. The CDR3 length is 14 residues. V lost 2 bases and J lost 0, with 7 bases in between. The CDR3: CASSYDRMNTEAFS. In DNA, the CDR3 is TGTGCCAGCAGTTACGACAGGATGAACACTGAAGCTTTCTCT.

This clonotype has just a few counts. The chain uses TRBV19 and TRBJ2-7; the match to TRBD1 covers 7 bases. Looked up from germline, CDR1 is LNHDA and CDR2 is SQIVND (reference sequence). The V gene end was trimmed by 6 bases and the J gene end by 2 bases; junction bases not matched to a gene: 10. CDR3 length: 15 amino acids. The CDR3 nucleotides read TGTGCCAGTAGGGAGGACAGGAAAAGAGCCTACGAGCAGTACTTC. This gives the protein CASREDRKRAYEQYF.

This clonotype has a count of ten or more. The rearrangement uses TRBV2 and TRBJ1-2; D uncertain. Trimming stripped 3 bases from V and 7 bases from J, with 9 bases between. The CDR3 consists of 12 residues. The germline V gene has CDR1 SNHLY and CDR2 FYNNEI. The CDR3 reads CASSESLTGYTF. The CDR3 nucleotides read TGTGCCAGCAGTGAGTCTCTAACTGGCTACACCTTC.

Details on this clonotype: A much larger clone differs from this one at a single base, so this may be a read error. The gene calls are TRBV29-1 and TRBJ2-5; no definite D call. Per germline, CDR1 SQVTM and CDR2 ANQGSEA. The CDR3 extends over 14 amino acids. CDR3 region: CSVEDWAVQETQHF. The CDR3 DNA sequence: TGCAGCGTTGAAGATTGGGCCGTCCAAGAGACCCAGCACTTC.

With regard to this clonotype: Being one base from a much bigger clone, this may be a read error. The CDR3 ends on some other residue instead of the conserved phenylalanine or tryptophan, so this is likely a read error. V is TRBV4-1 and J is TRBJ1-1; D not certain. The CDR3 runs to 14 residues. The V and J ends lost 0 bases and 2 bases respectively, with 7 bases between them. Germline assignment: CDR1 MGHRA and CDR2 YSYEKL. CDR3: CASSQDDGNTEAFS. The DNA of the CDR3 is TGCGCCAGCAGCCAAGACGACGGCAACACTGAAGCTTTCTCT.

The V gene is TRBV30, the J gene TRBJ2-3, with 9 bases identical to TRBD2. Per germline, CDR1 GTSNPN and CDR2 SVGIG (reference sequence). This CDR3 contains 20 residues. Trimming removed 1 base from V and 2 bases from J; junction bases left unmatched: 19. CDR3: CAWSGGTQQALAGITDTQYF. DNA for the CDR3: TGTGCCTGGAGTGGGGGTACCCAACAGGCCCTAGCGGGGATCACAGATACGCAGTATTTT.

Ten or more counts support this clonotype. V gene TRBV7-6 combines with J gene TRBJ2-3; 8 nucleotides agree with TRBD2. The germline V gene encodes CDR1 SGHVS and CDR2 FNYEAQ. Trimming removed 5 bases from V and 3 bases from J; junction bases left unmatched: 13. This CDR3 is built from 17 residues. CDR3 amino acids: CASSPPVGLARTDTQYF. In DNA form, the CDR3 reads TGTGCCAGCAGCCCACCCGTCGGACTAGCTCGGACAGATACGCAGTATTTT.

V is TRBV20-1 and J is TRBJ2-3, with D unresolved. Germline CDR1 DFQATT, CDR2 SNEGSKA (reference sequence). Deletions cut 1 base from V and 0 bases from J, with 11 bases between. The CDR3 covers 15 residues. The CDR3 reads CSARALDFSTDTQYF. CDR3 coding DNA: TGCAGTGCTAGAGCATTGGATTTTAGCACAGATACGCAGTATTTT.

Regarding this clonotype: Mismatch with germline at one junction end may stem from a read error. The rearrangement links TRBV30 to TRBJ2-1; D not resolved. The CDR3 totals 13 residues. Germline V gene lookup returns CDR1 GTSNPN and CDR2 SVGIG (reference sequence). CDR3 loop: CAWSAGPYNEQSF. CDR3 coding DNA: TGTGCCTGGAGTGCGGGCCCCTACAATGAGCAGTCCTTC.

Points on this clonotype: This sequence may be a read error, since a much larger clone differs from it by one base. CDR3 DNA: TGCAGCGTGGAAAGACTAGGGGGAAGGGGTAATGAGCAGCTCTTC. Translation: CSVERLGGRGNEQLF. The gene calls are TRBV29-1 and TRBJ2-1; D tentatively reads TRBD1 or TRBD2 (6 bases each). The CDR3 consists of 15 residues. Germline V gene data show CDR1 as SQVTM and CDR2 as ANQGSEA.

A note on this clonotype: A much more abundant neighbour one base away suggests this may be a read error. This chain joins TRBV28 and TRBJ2-7; possible D gene TRBD1, 8 bases. From germline, CDR1 is MDHEN and CDR2 SYDVKM. Between the trimmed V and J ends, which lost 8 bases and 3 bases, there was a span of 23 bases. The CDR3 totals 16 residues. The CDR3 DNA follows: TGTGCCAGCGATAACCACAGGGGGGGGTTTAGCTACGAGCAGTACTTC. Encoded protein: CASDNHRGGFSYEQYF. Full variable domain (missing parts from reference TRBV28 and TRBJ2-7): DVKVTQSSRYLVKRTGEKVFLECVQDMDHENMFWYRQDPGLGLRLIYFSYDVKMKEKGDIPEGYSVSREKKERFSLILESASTNQTSMYLCASDNHRGGFSYEQYFGPGTRLTVT.